The 8 T cell receptor beta chains given below trace back to one sample, sequenced in a study of T-cell memory formation after mild COVID-19. Via MiXCR, TCRdb re-called the 5' RACE reads, giving one row per CDR3 protein. The table shows 290,000 or so distinct CDR3 sequences, with around 19% occurring only once. Material for sequencing was PBMCs or a T cell subset sorted from them (not recorded which). These receptors came from a man aged 18 to 35 who had mild COVID-19 (a few samples of this study predate the infection). Cell type and time point are not known.

This clonotype was seen ten or more times. The V and J genes are TRBV5-1 and TRBJ2-5; D may be TRBD1 (6 bases). Germline assignment: CDR1 SGHRS and CDR2 YFSETQ. The V end was cut by 5 bases, the J end by 5 bases, with 13 bases between. The CDR3 sequence is 13 residues long. The DNA of the CDR3 is TGCGCCAGCAGGGCAGGGGCACGGGAGACCCAGTACTTC. The encoded protein is CASRAGARETQYF.

This clonotype was counted only a few times. The chain combines TRBV27 with TRBJ2-6; D unresolved. Between the trimmed V and J ends, which lost 4 bases and 0 bases, there was a span of 7 bases. This CDR3 contains 15 residues. Germline CDR1 and CDR2: MNHEY and SMNVEV (reference sequence). CDR3 DNA: TGTGCCAGCAGTTCCCCCTCCTCTGGGGCCAACGTCCTGACTTTC. Its translation is CASSSPSSGANVLTF.

The chain recombines TRBV7-3 with TRBJ2-3; 11 bases are shared with TRBD2. CDR3 length equals 15 residues. Germline V gene sequence: CDR1 SGHTA, CDR2 FQGTGA. V shed 5 bases, J shed 5 bases, and the junction held 6 bases outside the gene matches. The CDR3 loop reads CASSHELAGEDTQYF. As DNA, the CDR3 is TGTGCCAGCAGCCACGAACTAGCGGGGGAAGATACGCAGTATTTT.

This clonotype has more than one count but fewer than ten. The V and J genes are TRBV7-2 and TRBJ2-1; 7 bases line up with TRBD2. The V gene's germline CDR1 is SGHTA and CDR2 FQGNSA. After removal of 5 bases from V and 8 bases from J, the junction contained 12 bases not matched to a gene. CDR3 size: 15 residues. Here the CDR3 reads CASSALASWGYEQFF. The CDR3 region has the DNA TGTGCCAGCAGCGCACTAGCGTCTTGGGGCTATGAGCAGTTCTTC. The full variable domain, its missing parts supplied by reference TRBV7-2 and TRBJ2-1, is GAGVSQSPSNKVTEKGKDVELRCDPISGHTALYWYRQSLGQGLEFLIYFQGNSAPDKSGLPSDRFSAERTGGSVSTLTIQRTQQEDSAVYLCASSALASWGYEQFFGPGTRLTVL.

The V gene is TRBV4-1, the J gene TRBJ2-3; D gene ambiguous. The germline V gene encodes CDR1 MGHRA and CDR2 YSYEKL. The V gene lost 1 base and the J gene lost 0 bases, with 11 bases spanning the gap. This CDR3 comprises 16 residues. In DNA form, the CDR3 reads TGCGCCAGCAGCCAAGCCATCTTCGAGAGCACAGATACGCAGTATTTT. This translates into CASSQAIFESTDTQYF.

In its sample, this clonotype was seen many times. The chain joins TRBV5-1 to TRBJ2-3, with D hard to call. V dropped 3 bases and J dropped 2 bases, with 16 bases sitting between them. This CDR3 contains 16 residues. The germline V gene has CDR1 SGHRS and CDR2 YFSETQ. CDR3 coding DNA: TGCGCCAGCAGCTCACCGACTCTTACCCACACAGATACGCAGTATTTT. This encodes CASSSPTLTHTDTQYF.

This clonotype appeared a few times. The V and J genes are TRBV5-1 and TRBJ2-5; no definite D call. In germline, CDR1 is SGHRS, CDR2 YFSETQ. The CDR3 covers 13 residues. Trimming pared 2 bases from V and 2 bases from J, leaving 7 bases between. The CDR3 spells CASSLKGQETQYF. CDR3 bases: TGCGCCAGCAGCTTAAAGGGACAAGAGACCCAGTACTTC.

This clonotype has a handful of counts. The V call is TRBV5-1, the J call TRBJ2-2; no definite D call. The CDR3 sequence is 12 residues long. Germline CDR1 reads SGHRS; CDR2 reads YFSETQ. Trimming stripped 5 bases from V and 4 bases from J, with 6 bases between. CDR3 in amino acids: CASSEPTGELFF. DNA of the CDR3: TGCGCCAGCAGTGAGCCCACCGGGGAGCTGTTTTTT. The whole variable domain, remainder taken from reference TRBV5-1 and TRBJ2-2, is KAGVTQTPRYLIKTRGQQVTLSCSPISGHRSVSWYQQTPGQGLQFLFEYFSETQRNKGNFPGRFSGRQFSNSRSEMNVSTLELGDSALYLCASSEPTGELFFGEGSRLTVL.